This TCR beta chain is from a study of shared clonotypes between healthy human individuals. Study outcomes and limitations: Estimated richness was generally greater in naive than memory subsets. Approximately 5.3% was the fraction of naive CD4 clonotypes found shared across a handful of donors.

Deep was the level used in running the assay. Each subset's genomic DNA was shared equally among a number of immunoSEQ plates. Using immunoSEQ multiplex PCR, the repertoire was profiled, and TCRdb retains in-frame clones only, with some absent. The sample has about 2,100,000 clones, more than 85% seen once; the top ten hold around 1.7%. V was cut by 4 bases and J by 4 bases, with 8 bases left in between. CDR3 length: 12 residues. Germline V gene data show CDR1 as GTSNPN and CDR2 as SVGIG (reference sequence). The naive CD8 fraction comprised CD45RO-negative cells positively selected for CCR7 and excluded terminally differentiated effector memory CD45RA+ cells. Turning to this clone: Its antigen is still unknown.

The genes are TRBV30 and TRBJ2-1, with D unclear. Sequenced sample: naive CD8+ T cells from PBMCs. The sequence was collected from a man aged 18-30 years in good health. Some clones in this sample may be carry-over from other donors' samples. CDR3 DNA sequence: TGTGCCTGGAAAACCGGATACAATGAGCAGTTCTTC. Protein: CAWKTGYNEQFF.